This T cell receptor (beta chain) was identified in a study of shared clonotypes between healthy human individuals. Study as a whole: Per donor, CD8 memory used one plate, CD8 naive used two, CD4 memory used three and CD4 naive used three.

Some 29,000 T cell genomes (approximately 0.2 ug DNA) went into each sorted-subset replicate. TCRdb's table, derived via immunoSEQ multiplex PCR, lists solely in-frame clones and lacks some. In the table there are a few million clones, about 92% of which are singletons. The CDR3 totals 13 residues. The germline V gene encodes CDR1 SGHTA and CDR2 FQGNSA. Trimming took 5 bases from V and 4 from J, leaving 9 bases between them. Material for sequencing was naive CD4+ T cells from PBMCs. As for subset: CD45RA+ positively selected. V is TRBV7-2 and J is TRBJ1-3; D ambiguous. This clonotype was obtained from a man aged 18 to 29 in good health. Some clones in this sample may be carry-over from other donors' samples. The DNA for the CDR3 is TGTGCCAGCAGCCCCCAGAGAGGAAACACCATATATTTT. Its protein is CASSPQRGNTIYF.